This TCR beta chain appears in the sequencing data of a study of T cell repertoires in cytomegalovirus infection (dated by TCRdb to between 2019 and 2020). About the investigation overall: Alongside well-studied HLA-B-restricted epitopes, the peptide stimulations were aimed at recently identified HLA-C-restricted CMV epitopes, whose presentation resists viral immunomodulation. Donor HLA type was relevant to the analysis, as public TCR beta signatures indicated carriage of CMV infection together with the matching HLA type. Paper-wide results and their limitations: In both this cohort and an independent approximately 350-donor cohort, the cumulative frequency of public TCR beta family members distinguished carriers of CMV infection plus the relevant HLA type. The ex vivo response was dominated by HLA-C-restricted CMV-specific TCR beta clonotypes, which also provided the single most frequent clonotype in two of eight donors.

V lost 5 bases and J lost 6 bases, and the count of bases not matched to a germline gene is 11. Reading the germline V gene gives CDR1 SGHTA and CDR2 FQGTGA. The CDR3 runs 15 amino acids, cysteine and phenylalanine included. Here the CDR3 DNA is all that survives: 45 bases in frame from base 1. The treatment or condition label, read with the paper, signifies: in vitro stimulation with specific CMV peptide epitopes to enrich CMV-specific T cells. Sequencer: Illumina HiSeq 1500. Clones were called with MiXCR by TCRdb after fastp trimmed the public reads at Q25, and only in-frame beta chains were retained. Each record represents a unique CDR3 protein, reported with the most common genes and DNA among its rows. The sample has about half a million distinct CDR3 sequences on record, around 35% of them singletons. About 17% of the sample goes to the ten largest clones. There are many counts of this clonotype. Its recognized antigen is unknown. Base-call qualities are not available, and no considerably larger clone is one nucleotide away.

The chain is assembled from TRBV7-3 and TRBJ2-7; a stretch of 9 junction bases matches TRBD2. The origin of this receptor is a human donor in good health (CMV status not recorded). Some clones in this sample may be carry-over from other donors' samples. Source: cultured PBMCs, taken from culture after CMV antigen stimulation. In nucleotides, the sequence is TGTGCCAGCAGCATGGTCGGGGGCGGGGGGGGCGAGCAGTACTTC. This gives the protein CASSMVGGGGGEQYF. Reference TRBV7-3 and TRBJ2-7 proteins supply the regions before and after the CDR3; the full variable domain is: GAGVSQTPSNKVTEKGKYVELRCDPISGHTALYWYRQSLGQGPEFLIYFQGTGAADDSGLPNDRFFAVRPEGSVSTLKIQRTERGDSAVYLCASSMVGGGGGEQYFGPGTRLTVT.